A selection of T cell receptor beta chains follows, all from one sample in a study of blood T cell repertoires in COVID-19. Sequenced by immunoSEQ multiplex PCR; TCRdb stores in-frame clones only, minus some. The sample has some 70,000 clones, roughly 87% seen once. Source material: peripheral blood. These receptor sequences come from a man over 45 with active COVID-19. CDR3s include the opening cysteine and the closing phenylalanine or tryptophan. The D gene is left open where the match is weak. Only some rows state a clone size, as once, few, many or a class for expanded clones.

J gene: TRBJ1-2; clone size: NA; V gene: TRBV15; D gene: NA; CDR3 DNA: TGTGCCACCACAGACAGGACCCTCTATGGCTACACCTTC; CDR3 protein: CATTDRTLYGYTF
J gene: TRBJ1-4; clone size: NA; V gene: TRBV3-1/TRBV3-2; D gene: NA; CDR3 DNA: TGTGCCAGCAGCCAAGGCCTAGGCCGAACTAATGAAAAACTGTTTTTT; CDR3 protein: CASSQGLGRTNEKLFF
J gene: TRBJ1-1; clone size: NA; V gene: TRBV30; D gene: TRBD1; CDR3 DNA: TGTGCCTGGAGCTGGGACAGGGACACTGAAGCTTTCTTT; CDR3 protein: CAWSWDRDTEAFF
J gene: TRBJ1-1; clone size: NA; V gene: TRBV5-3; D gene: NA; CDR3 DNA: TGTGCCAGACGGCTGGGCGTCACTGAAGCTTTCTTT; CDR3 protein: CARRLGVTEAFF
J gene: TRBJ2-5; clone size: NA; V gene: TRBV18; D gene: NA; CDR3 DNA: TGTGCCAGCTCACCAGGACCTCAGTGGGGGCGAGAGACCCAGTACTTC; CDR3 protein: CASSPGPQWGRETQYF
J gene: TRBJ1-5; clone size: NA; V gene: TRBV28; D gene: NA; CDR3 DNA: TGTGCCAGCAGGGCATGGATGACTCGACAGCCCCAGCATTTT; CDR3 protein: CASRAWMTRQPQHF
J gene: TRBJ2-3; clone size: NA; V gene: TRBV6-2/TRBV6-3; D gene: TRBD2; CDR3 DNA: TGTGCCAGCAGTTACTCGGGGCGTCGGGGGGACGATACGCAGTATTTT; CDR3 protein: CASSYSGRRGDDTQYF
J gene: TRBJ1-6; clone size: NA; V gene: TRBV10-3; D gene: NA; CDR3 DNA: TGTGCCACTACCACAGGGATTAATTCACCCCTCCACTTT; CDR3 protein: CATTTGINSPLHF
J gene: TRBJ2-4; clone size: NA; V gene: TRBV18; D gene: NA; CDR3 DNA: TGTGCCAGCTCTCCTTACTCGCCGACAGACGGATTTAAAGTAGCCAAAAACATTCAGTACTTC; CDR3 protein: CASSPYSPTDGFKVAKNIQYF
J gene: TRBJ2-1; clone size: NA; V gene: TRBV2; D gene: TRBD2; CDR3 DNA: TGTGCCAGCAAACCAGGCGGGGGGGCCTACAATGAGCAGTTCTTC; CDR3 protein: CASKPGGGAYNEQFF
J gene: TRBJ2-6; clone size: NA; V gene: TRBV5-6; D gene: NA; CDR3 DNA: TGTGCCAGCAGCTTGGTAGTAGCCAACGTCCTGACTTTC; CDR3 protein: CASSLVVANVLTF
J gene: TRBJ2-3; clone size: NA; V gene: TRBV29-1; D gene: NA; CDR3 DNA: TGCAGCGTGGCCCTGGCTAGCGAGAGCACAGATACGCAGTATTTT; CDR3 protein: CSVALASESTDTQYF
J gene: TRBJ2-2; clone size: NA; V gene: TRBV7-3; D gene: TRBD2; CDR3 DNA: TGTGCCAGCAGCTTTGGAAGGCGGGAGAGGTCCGGGGAGCTGTTTTTT; CDR3 protein: CASSFGRRERSGELFF
J gene: TRBJ1-4; clone size: NA; V gene: TRBV28; D gene: NA; CDR3 DNA: TGTGCCAGCAGCACGTCACAGCCTAATGAAAAACTGTTTTTT; CDR3 protein: CASSTSQPNEKLFF
J gene: TRBJ1-1; clone size: NA; V gene: TRBV9; D gene: NA; CDR3 DNA: TGTGCCAGCAGCGTAGAGGAGAGCACTGAAGCTTTCTTT; CDR3 protein: CASSVEESTEAFF
J gene: TRBJ1-1; clone size: NA; V gene: TRBV6-5; D gene: TRBD1; CDR3 DNA: TGTGCCAACCCCGACAGGGCCACTGAAGCTTTCTTT; CDR3 protein: CANPDRATEAFF
J gene: TRBJ1-1; clone size: NA; V gene: TRBV19; D gene: TRBD1; CDR3 DNA: TGTGCCAGTAGTAAAGTCAGAGCCGGGACAGCGAACACTGAAGCTTTCTTT; CDR3 protein: CASSKVRAGTANTEAFF
J gene: TRBJ2-7; clone size: NA; V gene: TRBV15; D gene: NA; CDR3 DNA: TGTGCCACCAGTGGGACATCCGGAGGCGAGCAGTACTTC; CDR3 protein: CATSGTSGGEQYF
J gene: TRBJ2-5; clone size: once; V gene: TRBV7-2; D gene: NA; CDR3 DNA: TGTGCCAGCAGACCCCAGCGTTCAGGGGAAGAGACCCAGTACTTC; CDR3 protein: CASRPQRSGEETQYF
J gene: TRBJ2-7; clone size: once; V gene: TRBV4-3; D gene: TRBD1; CDR3 DNA: TGCGCCAGCAGCCAGGCCTGGACAGGGGGGAGCTCCTACGAGCAGTACTTC; CDR3 protein: CASSQAWTGGSSYEQYF
J gene: TRBJ2-2; clone size: NA; V gene: TRBV7-3; D gene: NA; CDR3 DNA: TGTGCCAGCAGCCTGGACCCTAGCTACACCGGGGAGCTGTTTTTT; CDR3 protein: CASSLDPSYTGELFF
J gene: TRBJ2-5; clone size: NA; V gene: TRBV24-1; D gene: NA; CDR3 DNA: TGTGCCACCAGTGATCCCCGACAGGGAGGCGAGACCCAGTACTTC; CDR3 protein: CATSDPRQGGETQYF
J gene: TRBJ1-2; clone size: NA; V gene: TRBV5-1; D gene: NA; CDR3 DNA: TGCGCCAGCAGCTTGGCCCCCGTCCGAGGCTATGGCTACACCTTC; CDR3 protein: CASSLAPVRGYGYTF
J gene: TRBJ1-1; clone size: once; V gene: TRBV6-5; D gene: NA; CDR3 DNA: TGTGCCAGCAGTTACCGTCGGGGGAACACTGAAGCTTTCTTT; CDR3 protein: CASSYRRGNTEAFF
J gene: TRBJ1-2; clone size: once; V gene: TRBV12-3/TRBV12-4; D gene: NA; CDR3 DNA: TGTGCCAGCAGTTGGGGCTCTAGTGGCTACACCTTC; CDR3 protein: CASSWGSSGYTF
J gene: TRBJ2-3; clone size: NA; V gene: TRBV7-8; D gene: TRBD2; CDR3 DNA: TGTGCCAGCAGCCGGACTAGCGGGAGCGATACGCAGTATTTT; CDR3 protein: CASSRTSGSDTQYF
J gene: TRBJ2-3; clone size: NA; V gene: TRBV4-1; D gene: NA; CDR3 DNA: TGCGCCAGCTCAATCACCCCGGAGAGCACGCAGTATTTT; CDR3 protein: CASSITPESTQYF
J gene: TRBJ1-2; clone size: NA; V gene: TRBV7-9; D gene: NA; CDR3 DNA: TGTGCCAGCAGCCCGAGACAGAGCAACTATGGCTACACCTTC; CDR3 protein: CASSPRQSNYGYTF
J gene: TRBJ2-3; clone size: NA; V gene: TRBV4-1; D gene: NA; CDR3 DNA: TGCGCCAGCAGCCAAGCTGCAGATACGCAGTATTTT; CDR3 protein: CASSQAADTQYF
J gene: TRBJ1-6; clone size: NA; V gene: TRBV6-4; D gene: TRBD1; CDR3 DNA: TGTGCCAGCAGTGTTGGGCAGGGGGAATCACCCCTCCACTTT; CDR3 protein: CASSVGQGESPLHF
J gene: TRBJ2-1; clone size: once; V gene: TRBV6-5; D gene: TRBD2; CDR3 DNA: TGTGCCAGCAGTTCGCTAGCGGGCCCAGGGAATGAGCAGTTCTTC; CDR3 protein: CASSSLAGPGNEQFF
J gene: TRBJ1-2; clone size: NA; V gene: TRBV28; D gene: NA; CDR3 DNA: TGTGCCAGCAGTTTATTTAGTCTCAGGGTTGTCTATGGCTACACCTTC; CDR3 protein: CASSLFSLRVVYGYTF
J gene: TRBJ1-3; clone size: few; V gene: TRBV4-2; D gene: TRBD1; CDR3 DNA: TGTGCCAGCAGCCAACACGGGACAGACTCTGGAAACACCATATATTTT; CDR3 protein: CASSQHGTDSGNTIYF
J gene: TRBJ1-2; clone size: once; V gene: TRBV6-5; D gene: TRBD1; CDR3 DNA: TGTGCCAGCAGCCCCGGACAGGCTAACTATGGCTACACCTTC; CDR3 protein: CASSPGQANYGYTF
J gene: TRBJ1-1; clone size: NA; V gene: TRBV28; D gene: TRBD1; CDR3 DNA: TGTGCCAGCAGTCTTAAATACAGGGGGCGGGGGAGCACTGAAGCTTTCTTT; CDR3 protein: CASSLKYRGRGSTEAFF
J gene: TRBJ1-6; clone size: NA; V gene: TRBV5-1; D gene: NA; CDR3 DNA: TGCGCCAGCAGCTCCGGAGAGGGTTACTCACCCCTCCACTTT; CDR3 protein: CASSSGEGYSPLHF
J gene: TRBJ2-1; clone size: NA; V gene: TRBV6-5; D gene: TRBD1; CDR3 DNA: TGTGCCAGCAGTTACCGGGACAGTTCCTACAATGAGCAGTTCTTC; CDR3 protein: CASSYRDSSYNEQFF
J gene: TRBJ1-3; clone size: NA; V gene: TRBV13; D gene: NA; CDR3 DNA: TGTGCCAGCAGTCCCTCTACAAGGGGGTCAAATGGAAACACCATATATTTT; CDR3 protein: CASSPSTRGSNGNTIYF
J gene: TRBJ2-1; clone size: once; V gene: TRBV6-4; D gene: TRBD2; CDR3 DNA: TGTGCCAGCAGTGAGCGTCAATCGACTAGCGGGGCCCAATACAATGAGCAGTTCTTC; CDR3 protein: CASSERQSTSGAQYNEQFF
J gene: TRBJ2-7; clone size: NA; V gene: TRBV6-2/TRBV6-3; D gene: TRBD2; CDR3 DNA: TGTGCCAGCAGTTACACGGGAGGAGTCGACGAGCAGTACTTC; CDR3 protein: CASSYTGGVDEQYF
J gene: TRBJ2-1; clone size: NA; V gene: TRBV7-8; D gene: TRBD2; CDR3 DNA: TGTGCCAGCAACACCAGATTCCGGACTAGCGGGGCCCTCAATGAGCAGTTCTTC; CDR3 protein: CASNTRFRTSGALNEQFF
J gene: TRBJ1-1; clone size: NA; V gene: TRBV29-1; D gene: TRBD1; CDR3 DNA: TGCAGCGCTAGGGACAGGATGAACACTGAAGCTTTCTTT; CDR3 protein: CSARDRMNTEAFF
J gene: TRBJ2-5; clone size: NA; V gene: TRBV3-1/TRBV3-2; D gene: TRBD2; CDR3 DNA: TGTGCCAGCAGCCGGACGGTAACTAGCGGGATCCGGGAGACCCAGTACTTC; CDR3 protein: CASSRTVTSGIRETQYF
J gene: TRBJ2-3; clone size: few; V gene: TRBV7-8; D gene: NA; CDR3 DNA: TGTGCCAGCAGCCGAGACAGCTCCACAGATACGCAGTATTTT; CDR3 protein: CASSRDSSTDTQYF
J gene: TRBJ1-6; clone size: NA; V gene: TRBV18; D gene: TRBD1; CDR3 DNA: TGTGCCAGCTCGCGCGAGACAGGGGTTGTCAATTCACCCCTCCACTTT; CDR3 protein: CASSRETGVVNSPLHF
J gene: TRBJ2-3; clone size: NA; V gene: TRBV24-1; D gene: NA; CDR3 DNA: TGTGCCACCAGCGCGGTAGGGGGCACAGATACGCAGTATTTT; CDR3 protein: CATSAVGGTDTQYF
J gene: TRBJ2-1; clone size: NA; V gene: TRBV6-6; D gene: TRBD2; CDR3 DNA: TGTGCCAGCAGTAGCGGGAGGGTGGTCAATGAGCAGTTCTTC; CDR3 protein: CASSSGRVVNEQFF
J gene: TRBJ2-3; clone size: NA; V gene: TRBV5-1; D gene: TRBD1; CDR3 DNA: TGCGCCAGCAGCCCAGGACAGGGCTCTGATACGCAGTATTTT; CDR3 protein: CASSPGQGSDTQYF
J gene: TRBJ2-7; clone size: NA; V gene: TRBV10-3; D gene: TRBD1; CDR3 DNA: TGTGCCATCAGTGAAATGAGGACAGGGGGCGCGGGGGAGCAGTACTTC; CDR3 protein: CAISEMRTGGAGEQYF
J gene: TRBJ2-3; clone size: NA; V gene: TRBV6-2/TRBV6-3; D gene: NA; CDR3 DNA: TGTGCCAGCAGTTACGAGACTAGTTGGGATACGCAGTATTTT; CDR3 protein: CASSYETSWDTQYF
J gene: TRBJ1-1; clone size: NA; V gene: TRBV18; D gene: TRBD1; CDR3 DNA: TGTGCCAGCTCACCTTCAGGGGGGTATACTGAAGCTTTCTTT; CDR3 protein: CASSPSGGYTEAFF
J gene: TRBJ1-2; clone size: NA; V gene: TRBV28; D gene: NA; CDR3 DNA: TGTGCCAGCAGAGTTCAACATGGACAGTACTATGGCTACACCTTC; CDR3 protein: CASRVQHGQYYGYTF
J gene: TRBJ1-3; clone size: once; V gene: TRBV5-1; D gene: NA; CDR3 DNA: TGCGCCAGCAGCTTGGAGACATCTGGAAACACCATATATTTT; CDR3 protein: CASSLETSGNTIYF
J gene: TRBJ1-3; clone size: NA; V gene: TRBV7-2; D gene: NA; CDR3 DNA: TGTGCCAGCAGCTTACAGGGCTCTGGAAACACCATATATTTT; CDR3 protein: CASSLQGSGNTIYF
J gene: TRBJ2-1; clone size: NA; V gene: TRBV27; D gene: NA; CDR3 DNA: TGTGCCAGCAGTATAACAGGGCCGACCTACAATGAGCAGTTCTTC; CDR3 protein: CASSITGPTYNEQFF
J gene: TRBJ1-4; clone size: NA; V gene: TRBV4-3; D gene: NA; CDR3 DNA: TGCGCCAGCAGCCAAACTACAACTAATGAAAAACTGTTTTTT; CDR3 protein: CASSQTTTNEKLFF
J gene: TRBJ2-1; clone size: few; V gene: TRBV7-9; D gene: TRBD2; CDR3 DNA: TGTGCCAGCAGCTTAGCCGGGACTAACTACAATGAGCAGTTCTTC; CDR3 protein: CASSLAGTNYNEQFF
J gene: TRBJ2-5; clone size: once; V gene: TRBV5-4; D gene: NA; CDR3 DNA: TGTGCCAGCAGCCCTACCGGGAGTGCAGAGACCCAGTACTTC; CDR3 protein: CASSPTGSAETQYF
J gene: TRBJ1-3; clone size: NA; V gene: TRBV11-2; D gene: TRBD1; CDR3 DNA: TGTGCCAGCAGCTTGGGACAGGGGTTGGAGGACACCATATATTTT; CDR3 protein: CASSLGQGLEDTIYF